This T cell receptor beta chain was captured by sequencing in a study of cytomegalovirus exposure and HLA in healthy donors. General study findings and limits: Subsequent analysis revealed that first-cohort TCR clusters tended to co-occur in the 120 validation repertoires.

Assay: immunoSEQ multiplex PCR; the TCRdb copy retains only in-frame clones and omits some. This sample has about 250,000 clones, with roughly 87% found just once. Germline CDR1 is SGHTA and CDR2 is FQGNSA. The V segment lost 4 bases and the J segment 13 bases; nucleotides outside the gene matches: 7. The CDR3 sequence is 12 residues long. Note on this clone: Its specificity is not known.

The chain joins TRBV7-2 to TRBJ2-1; 7 positions match TRBD2. Sequenced sample: PBMCs. The source is a man aged 18-30 years in good health and CMV-seropositive. The CDR3 nucleotides are TGTGCCAGCAGCTCCCGGACTAGTTCCCAGTTCTTC. This encodes CASSSRTSSQFF.